This is a list of T cell receptor beta chains from one sample in a study of cytomegalovirus exposure and HLA in healthy donors. TCRdb keeps only in-frame clones here, not all; method: immunoSEQ multiplex PCR. The table lists under 130,000 clones, 70% to 85% of them singletons. The source material was PBMCs. The receptors stem from a middle-aged woman in good health and CMV-seronegative. Both conserved end residues are part of each CDR3. The order of the fields is D gene, CDR3 length, clone size, V gene, J gene, CDR3 DNA, CDR3 protein. The D gene is left open where the match is weak. Where a row states a size, it is once, few, many or the class of an expanded clone; other rows omit it.

>-|15|-|TRBV4-3|TRBJ1-2
TGCGCCAGCAGCCAAGATCCGACAGGCTACTATGGCTACACCTTC
CASSQDPTGYYGYTF
>-|18|-|TRBV14|TRBJ2-1
TGTGCCAGCAGCCCCAAGACACCGGGACTTCTAATCCGGAATGAGCAGTTCTTC
CASSPKTPGLLIRNEQFF
>TRBD1|14|-|TRBV29-1|TRBJ2-1
TGCAGCGCCGCCGGGGACAGGGGTGTTAATGAGCAGTTCTTC
CSAAGDRGVNEQFF
>TRBD1|16|-|TRBV5-6|TRBJ2-3
TGTGCCAGCAGTCCCTTACGGACAGGGTACACAGATACGCAGTATTTT
CASSPLRTGYTDTQYF
>-|13|few|TRBV14|TRBJ1-1
TGTGCCAGCAGCCAAGCAGGGGTGGGCGAAGCTTTCTTT
CASSQAGVGEAFF
>-|12|-|TRBV9|TRBJ1-4
TGTGCCAGCAGCGTAGACGGTGAAAAACTGTTTTTT
CASSVDGEKLFF
>-|13|-|TRBV11-2|TRBJ1-2
TGTGCCAGCAGCTTAGAGCGGAACTATGGCTACACCTTC
CASSLERNYGYTF
>-|15|-|TRBV27|TRBJ2-3
TGTGCCAGCAGAGGAACAGGTTTTTCCACAGATACGCAGTATTTT
CASRGTGFSTDTQYF
>TRBD1|15|-|TRBV7-9|TRBJ1-6
TGTTCCAGCAGCTCGCAGGGGGCGGCCGATTCACCCCTCCACTTT
CSSSSQGAADSPLHF
>-|14|-|TRBV27|TRBJ2-5
TGTGCCAGCAGTTTTTGGGGCAGCCAAGAGACCCAGTACTTC
CASSFWGSQETQYF
>TRBD2|17|-|TRBV5-1|TRBJ2-7
TGCGCCAGCAGCTTGGTTTTTAGCGGGGGGCCTAACTACGAGCAGTACTTC
CASSLVFSGGPNYEQYF